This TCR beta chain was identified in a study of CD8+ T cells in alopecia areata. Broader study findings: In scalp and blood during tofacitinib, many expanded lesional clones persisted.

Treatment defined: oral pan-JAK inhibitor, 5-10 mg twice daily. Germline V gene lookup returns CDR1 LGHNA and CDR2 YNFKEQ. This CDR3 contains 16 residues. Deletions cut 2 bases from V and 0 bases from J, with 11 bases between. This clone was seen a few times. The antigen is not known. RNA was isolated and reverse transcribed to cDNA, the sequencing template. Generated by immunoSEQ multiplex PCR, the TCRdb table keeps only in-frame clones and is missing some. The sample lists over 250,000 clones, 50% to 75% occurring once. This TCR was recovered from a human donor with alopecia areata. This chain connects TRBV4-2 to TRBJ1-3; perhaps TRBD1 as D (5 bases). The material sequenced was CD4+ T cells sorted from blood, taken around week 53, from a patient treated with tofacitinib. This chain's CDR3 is CASSQSRDYSGNTIYF. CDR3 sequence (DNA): TGTGCCAGCAGCCAATCCCGGGACTACTCTGGAAACACCATATATTTT.